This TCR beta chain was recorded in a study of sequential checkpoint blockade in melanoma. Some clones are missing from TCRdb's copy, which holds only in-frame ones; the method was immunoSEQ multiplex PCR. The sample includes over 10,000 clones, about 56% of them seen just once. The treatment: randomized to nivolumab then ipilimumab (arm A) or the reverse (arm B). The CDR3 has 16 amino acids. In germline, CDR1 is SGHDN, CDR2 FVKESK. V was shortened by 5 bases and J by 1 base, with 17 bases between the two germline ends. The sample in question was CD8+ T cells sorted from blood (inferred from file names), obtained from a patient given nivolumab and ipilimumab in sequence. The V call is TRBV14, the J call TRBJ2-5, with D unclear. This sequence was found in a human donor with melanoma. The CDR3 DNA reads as TGTGCCAGCAGCGAGAGCGTCGTGCGGCCCCAAGAGACCCAGTACTTC. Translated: CASSESVVRPQETQYF. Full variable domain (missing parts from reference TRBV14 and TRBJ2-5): EAGVTQFPSHSVIEKGQTVTLRCDPISGHDNLYWYRRVMGKEIKFLLHFVKESKQDESGMPNNRFLAERTGGTYSTLKVQPAELEDSGVYFCASSESVVRPQETQYFGPGTRLLVL.